This T cell receptor beta chain originates from a study of tumor and adjacent non-tumor tissue in lung cancer. About the study: The patients, 10 men and four to six women, were about 31 to 85 with stage I to III disease.

No cell sorting was done before RNA was extracted from the tissue. The normal lung tissue was taken more than 3 cm from the tumor edge. Notes on this clonotype: Likely a read error: the CDR3 ends without its conserved phenylalanine or tryptophan.

The library came from three nested PCR rounds adapted from ARM-PCR protocols. TCRdb independently ran MiXCR on the multiplex PCR reads; one entry per CDR3 protein. The repertoire holds about 80,000 distinct CDR3 sequences, approximately 80% seen once, with 40% to 65% in the top ten. The CDR3 totals 17 residues. V was cut by 7 bases and J by 6 bases, with 28 bases left in between. CDR1 LGHNT and CDR2 FRNRAP come from the germline V gene. The sequencing sample was made of distant non-tumor lung tissue. The V gene is TRBV12-5, the J gene TRBJ2-7; TRBD1 might be the D (5 bases). The clonotype originates from a man aged 55 to 70 with non-small cell lung cancer. The CDR3 DNA reads as TGTGCTAGTGTTTCTTGCCTGGAAGGGGTAACCCCTTGCGAGCAGTACCTC. Amino acid sequence: CASVSCLEGVTPCEQYL.